The 24 T cell receptor beta chains below were found in one sample sequenced in a study of blood T cell repertoires in COVID-19. The assay was immunoSEQ multiplex PCR, and TCRdb's table has in-frame clones only and misses some. The sample includes approximately 500,000 clones, 85% to 90% of them seen just once. What was sequenced was peripheral blood. The origin of the receptors is a woman in her forties or fifties with COVID-19, enrolled during active disease.

The chain couples TRBV5-1 to TRBJ1-4; D may be TRBD1 (6 bases). Trimming removed 4 bases at V and 6 bases at J, with 25 bases between. The CDR3 has 18 amino acids. CDR1 and CDR2 (germline): SGHRS, YFSETQ. The CDR3 sequence: CASSPHSGGRFSDEKLFF. The CDR3 DNA follows: TGCGCCAGCAGCCCCCATAGTGGGGGCCGGTTTTCGGATGAAAAACTGTTTTTT.

This clone was counted once. The chain carries TRBV27 and TRBJ1-1, with 7 bases that match TRBD1. V was pared by 2 bases and J by 4 bases, with 1 base of the junction left unmatched. The CDR3 consists of 13 residues. Germline V gene data show CDR1 as MNHEY and CDR2 as SMNVEV (reference sequence). The CDR3 reads CASSLDRVTEAFF. CDR3 DNA: TGTGCCAGCAGTTTAGACAGGGTCACTGAAGCTTTCTTT.

This clone was recorded only once. V is TRBV6-1 and J is TRBJ1-4; TRBD1 matches 9 bases. The CDR3 spans 16 residues. The V gene end was trimmed by 3 bases and the J gene end by 7 bases; junction bases not matched to a gene: 9. Germline lookup yields CDR1 MNHNS and CDR2 SASEGT. The CDR3 sequence is CASSDLPTGGVEKLFF. For the CDR3, the DNA is TGTGCCAGCAGTGACTTACCCACAGGGGGCGTTGAAAAACTGTTTTTT.

The V call is TRBV3-1 (or the pseudogene TRBV3-2), the J call TRBJ2-5, with TRBD1 identical over 10 bases. The CDR3 has 13 residues. Germline lookup yields CDR1 LGHDT and CDR2 YNNKEL (reference sequence). J was trimmed by 8 bases and V by 6 bases; bases with no gene match: 6. CDR3 sequence reads: CASRTGTGVTQYF. CDR3 bases: TGTGCCAGCAGGACCGGGACAGGGGTAACCCAGTACTTC.

The chain employs TRBV5-1 and TRBJ2-5, with 10 bases aligning to TRBD1. V shed 3 bases, J shed 4 bases, and the junction held 3 bases outside the gene matches. Germline CDR1 reads SGHRS; CDR2 reads YFSETQ. The CDR3 extends over 14 amino acids. The CDR3 loop is CASSYGQGVETQYF. In nucleotides, the CDR3 is TGCGCCAGCAGCTACGGACAGGGGGTAGAGACCCAGTACTTC. Filled out from reference TRBV5-1 and TRBJ2-5, the complete variable domain reads KAGVTQTPRYLIKTRGQQVTLSCSPISGHRSVSWYQQTPGQGLQFLFEYFSETQRNKGNFPGRFSGRQFSNSRSEMNVSTLELGDSALYLCASSYGQGVETQYFGPGTRLLVL.

V gene TRBV6-1 combines with J gene TRBJ1-2; D is undetermined. The CDR3 sequence is 13 residues long. Germline values: CDR1 MNHNS, CDR2 SASEGT. The V end was cut by 3 bases, the J end by 6 bases, with 11 bases between. DNA of the CDR3: TGTGCCAGCAGTGAGGCAGACTGGGATGGCTACACCTTC. This codes for CASSEADWDGYTF.

This clone was seen just once. The chain links TRBV16 to TRBJ1-1, with 7 bases that match TRBD1. This CDR3 has 14 residues. The ends lost 2 bases at V and 2 bases at J; junction bases unmatched: 2. Germline CDR1 is KGHSY and CDR2 is FQNENV. CDR3 nucleotide sequence: TGTGCCAGCAGCCAAGGGACAGCCAACACTGAAGCTTTCTTT. This encodes CASSQGTANTEAFF.

The chain carries TRBV5-4 and TRBJ1-4; D is uncertain. Germline-derived CDR1 and CDR2 are SGHNT and YYREEE (reference sequence). Trimming cost V 4 bases and J 2 bases, with 12 bases left between them. The CDR3 loop spans 15 amino acids. The CDR3 spells CASSPYGGTNEKLFF. DNA of the CDR3: TGTGCCAGCAGCCCTTATGGAGGTACTAATGAAAAACTGTTTTTT.

A word on this clone: The same CDR3 also results from other DNA sequences found in this sample. The chain is built from TRBV29-1 and TRBJ2-5, with D tentatively TRBD1 (6 bases). Per germline, CDR1 SQVTM and CDR2 ANQGSEA. V was trimmed by 3 bases and J by 2 bases, leaving 7 bases between them. This CDR3 has 12 residues. The chain's CDR3 is CSVETGQETQYF. The CDR3 DNA follows: TGCAGCGTTGAGACAGGACAAGAGACCCAGTACTTC. The variable domain in full, completed from reference TRBV29-1 and TRBJ2-5, reads SAVISQKPSRDICQRGTSLTIQCQVDSQVTMMFWYRQQPGQSLTLIATANQGSEATYESGFVIDKFPISRPNLTFSTLTVSNMSPEDSSIYLCSVETGQETQYFGPGTRLLVL.

Here the CDR3 DNA reads TGTGCCAGCTCACATCGGGACAGCGTAAACTATGGCTACACCTTC. Its translation is CASSHRDSVNYGYTF. The chain combines TRBV18 with TRBJ1-2; the match to TRBD1 covers 7 bases. Per the germline V gene, CDR1 is KGHSH and CDR2 is LQKENI. V gave up 4 bases and J gave up 2 bases; unmatched junction bases: 7. The CDR3 covers 15 residues.

This clone has just a few counts. In nucleotides, the CDR3 is TGTGCCAGCAGCTTAGAGGGCTATAATTCACCCCTCCACTTT. Translating gives CASSLEGYNSPLHF. The V call is TRBV5-5, the J call TRBJ1-6; D call uncertain. Germline loops: CDR1 SGHKS, CDR2 YYEKEE (reference sequence). Trimming removed 2 bases at V and 3 bases at J, with 6 bases between. CDR3 length: 14 residues.

Concerning this clone itself: The same CDR3 also results from other DNA sequences found in this sample. This chain links TRBV5-1 with TRBJ2-5; no firm D call. Germline CDR1 SGHRS, CDR2 YFSETQ. The CDR3 spans 13 residues. Trimming left V 1 base short and J 2 bases short, with 6 bases between. In DNA form, the CDR3 reads TGCGCCAGCAGCTTGCAGGATCAAGAGACCCAGTACTTC. Its protein product is CASSLQDQETQYF. Full variable domain (outside the CDR3, taken from reference TRBV5-1 and TRBJ2-5): KAGVTQTPRYLIKTRGQQVTLSCSPISGHRSVSWYQQTPGQGLQFLFEYFSETQRNKGNFPGRFSGRQFSNSRSEMNVSTLELGDSALYLCASSLQDQETQYFGPGTRLLVL.

This clone occurred once. This chain joins TRBV10-3 and TRBJ2-7; D unresolved. V lost 4 bases and J 6 bases, leaving 10 bases between the germline ends. Germline V gene sequence: CDR1 ENHRY, CDR2 SYGVKD. The CDR3 totals 12 residues. Written as DNA, the CDR3 is TGTGCCATCAGTGGACCCCGCGGCGAGCAGTACTTC. As protein: CAISGPRGEQYF.

The chain combines TRBV7-3 with TRBJ2-3, with TRBD2 matching over 12 bases. V was pared by 2 bases and J by 4 bases, with 1 base of the junction left unmatched. Germline V gives CDR1 SGHTA, CDR2 FQGTGA. The CDR3 has 15 residues. As DNA, the CDR3 is TGTGCCAGCAGCTTACTAGCGGGGGGGCCAGATACGCAGTATTTT. The encoded protein is CASSLLAGGPDTQYF.

This chain connects TRBV19 to TRBJ1-1; no clear D. Trimming removed 11 bases at V and 6 bases at J, with 16 bases between. The CDR3 consists of 12 residues. Germline V gene sequence: CDR1 LNHDA, CDR2 SQIVND (reference sequence). This chain's CDR3 is CASTSGGSEAFF. The CDR3, as DNA: TGTGCCTCTACCTCGGGAGGGTCTGAAGCTTTCTTT. The variable domain in full, completed from reference TRBV19 and TRBJ1-1, reads DGGITQSPKYLFRKEGQNVTLSCEQNLNHDAMYWYRQDPGQGLRLIYYSQIVNDFQKGDIAEGYSVSREKKESFPLTVTSAQKNPTAFYLCASTSGGSEAFFGQGTRLTVV.

The V and J genes are TRBV6-1 and TRBJ1-5, with D possibly being TRBD1 (5 bases). CDR1 is MNHNS, CDR2 SASEGT, per germline. V lost 1 base, J lost 2 bases, and 15 bases lay in between. This CDR3 region has 17 residues. The CDR3: CASSEGGGALGNQPQHF. CDR3 bases: TGTGCCAGCAGTGAAGGAGGAGGGGCTTTAGGCAATCAGCCCCAGCATTTT.

The chain combines TRBV9 with TRBJ1-1; TRBD1 matches 8 bases. Germline CDR1 SGDLS, CDR2 YYNGEE. The J segment lost 0 bases and the V segment lost 3 bases, leaving 4 bases of the junction unmatched. The CDR3 spans 15 residues. The CDR3 bases are TGTGCCAGCAGCGCCCCGACAGGGGTGAACACTGAAGCTTTCTTT. This codes for CASSAPTGVNTEAFF.

The J gene is TRBJ1-4, the V gene TRBV30; D call uncertain. The V gene's germline CDR1 is GTSNPN and CDR2 SVGIG (reference sequence). The CDR3 runs to 14 residues. V lost 3 bases and J lost 8, with 16 bases in between. CDR3 sequence (DNA): TGTGCCTGGAGGTGGTCAATGCTGGGCGAAAAACTGTTTTTT. Its translation is CAWRWSMLGEKLFF.

The chain is built from TRBV23-1 and TRBJ1-2; TRBD1 agrees at 7 bases. TRBV23-1 is identified as an open reading frame with a role that is uncertain. Losses at the gene ends were 7 bases for V and 4 bases for J; bases not matched to a gene: 12. The CDR3 covers 15 residues. The CDR3 DNA sequence: TGCGCCAGCACTCTGAAAGACAGGGCCTGCTATGGCTACACCTTC. Amino acids: CASTLKDRACYGYTF.

CDR3 region: CAWTNSNNQPQHF. The CDR3 coding sequence is TGTGCCTGGACTAATTCTAACAATCAGCCCCAGCATTTT. The chain couples TRBV30 to TRBJ1-5, with no clear D. V was cut by 4 bases and J by 3 bases, with 10 bases left in between. The germline V gene encodes CDR1 GTSNPN and CDR2 SVGIG (reference sequence). The CDR3 is made up of 13 amino acids.

The chain employs TRBV3-1 (or the pseudogene TRBV3-2) and TRBJ1-6; tentatively, D is TRBD1 (6 bases). V dropped 3 bases and J dropped 7 bases, with 13 bases sitting between them. Germline V gene sequence: CDR1 LGHDT, CDR2 YNNKEL (reference sequence). This CDR3 is built from 15 residues. This chain's CDR3 is CASSQTGPSNSPLHF. DNA of the CDR3: TGTGCCAGCAGCCAGACAGGTCCATCAAATTCACCCCTCCACTTT.

J is TRBJ2-3 and V is TRBV2, with 11 bases lining up with TRBD2. CDR1 SNHLY and CDR2 FYNNEI come from the germline V gene. The ends lost 6 bases at V and 3 bases at J; junction bases unmatched: 5. The CDR3 spans 15 residues. The CDR3 DNA follows: TGTGCCAGCAGACTAGCGGGGGTAAGGACAGATACGCAGTATTTT. The encoded protein is CASRLAGVRTDTQYF.

The V call is TRBV10-3, the J call TRBJ1-5; unclear D gene. CDR1 ENHRY and CDR2 SYGVKD come from the germline V gene. Trimming removed 7 bases at V and 9 bases at J, with 13 bases between. The CDR3 totals 12 residues. This CDR3 reads CAINDGLGPQHF. The CDR3 nucleotides read TGTGCCATCAACGACGGACTAGGGCCCCAGCATTTT.

The chain combines TRBV2 with TRBJ1-2; D may be TRBD1 (6 bases). This CDR3 contains 12 residues. V lost 6 bases to trimming and J lost 6 bases, with 11 bases between them. Germline V gene lookup returns CDR1 SNHLY and CDR2 FYNNEI. CDR3 sequence: CASRQGRNGYTF. CDR3 bases: TGTGCCAGCAGACAGGGTAGGAATGGCTACACCTTC.